The next 32 T cell receptor beta chains were all read from a single sample in a study of T-cell reconstitution after alpha-beta-depleted transplantation in children. Unique molecular identifiers were used to barcode this TCRbeta library. TCRdb processed the PCR reads anew with MiXCR; each CDR3 protein has one entry. Of roughly 610,000 distinct CDR3 sequences listed, about 11% were seen once; the top ten hold roughly 4%. The material was PBMCs from the stem cell graft donor, obtained from the stem cell graft. These receptors were collected from a human donor who donated a stem cell graft to a child with acute myeloid leukemia.

This clonotype was picked up a small number of times. This chain links TRBV6-1 with TRBJ1-5, with D possibly being TRBD1 (5 bases). Trimming removed 6 bases from V and 3 bases from J, with 24 bases in between. This CDR3 has 18 residues. Germline V gives CDR1 MNHNS, CDR2 SASEGT. The CDR3 nucleotides are TGTGCCAGCAGCCCACTACCCCGGGGACGCCAAGACAATCAGCCCCAGCATTTT. It translates to CASSPLPRGRQDNQPQHF.

Turning to this clonotype: A read error is possible here, since a much larger clone lies one base away. This CDR3 fails to terminate in the conserved phenylalanine or tryptophan, so it likely reflects a read error. V is TRBV20-1 and J is TRBJ2-3; possibly TRBD1 or TRBD2 for D (6 bases each). The length of the CDR3 is 12 residues. Looked up from germline, CDR1 is DFQATT and CDR2 is SNEGSKA (reference sequence). The CDR3 region is CSGGGDADTQYS. The DNA of the CDR3 is TGCAGCGGGGGCGGAGACGCAGATACGCAGTATTCT.

This chain uses TRBV11-2 with TRBJ2-5; 8 nucleotides line up with TRBD2. Germline V gene data show CDR1 as SGHAT and CDR2 as FQNNGV. The ends lost 2 bases at V and 5 bases at J; junction bases unmatched: 4. The CDR3 length is 14 residues. The CDR3, as DNA: TGTGCCAGCAGCTTACCGACTAGCGAGGAGACCCAGTACTTC. Protein product: CASSLPTSEETQYF.

In this sample, this clonotype turned up a few times. This sequence joins TRBV28 and TRBJ2-1; 8 nucleotides agree with TRBD2. In germline, CDR1 is MDHEN, CDR2 SYDVKM. This CDR3 is 13 amino acids long. The CDR3 bases are TGTGCTCTTACCGGGAGGGCCATCAATGAGCAGTTCTTC. Protein product: CALTGRAINEQFF.

This clonotype has a count of ten or more. V gene TRBV15 combines with J gene TRBJ2-5; D is uncertain. The CDR3 loop spans 13 amino acids. Germline V gene lookup returns CDR1 LNHNV and CDR2 YYDKDF (reference sequence). V was trimmed by 2 bases and J by 5 bases, leaving 9 bases between them. Written as DNA, the CDR3 is TGTGCCACCAGCAGAAGAGATGGGGAGACCCAGTACTTC. It is translated as CATSRRDGETQYF.

This sequence joins TRBV5-1 and TRBJ2-7; tentatively, D is TRBD1 (5 bases). The germline CDR1 and CDR2 sequences are SGHRS and YFSETQ. Trimming cost V 1 base and J 4 bases, with 12 bases left between them. The CDR3 runs 14 residues. In DNA, the CDR3 is TGCGCCAGCAGCTTGTTGACAGCCAATTACGAGCAGTACTTC. Protein product: CASSLLTANYEQYF.

At least ten counts were recorded for this clonotype. The V gene is TRBV10-3, the J gene TRBJ1-4; no reliable D call. The CDR3 spans 11 residues. Germline CDR1 reads ENHRY; CDR2 reads SYGVKD. V shed 10 bases and J shed 0 bases, with 3 bases lying between them. This chain's CDR3 is CATSTNEKLFF. As DNA, the CDR3 is TGTGCCACCTCAACTAATGAAAAACTGTTTTTT.

The chain has TRBV7-4 and TRBJ2-3, with D possibly being TRBD1 or TRBD2 (5 bases each). Germline V gene data show CDR1 as SGHVT and CDR2 as SQSDAQ. The CDR3 covers 17 residues. Trimming removed 1 base at V and 2 bases at J, with 16 bases between. The CDR3 region is CASSLGDHARHTDTQYF. The CDR3 region has the DNA TGTGCCAGCAGCTTAGGGGACCACGCCCGACACACAGATACGCAGTATTTT.

The V and J genes are TRBV9 and TRBJ2-2; 10 positions match TRBD1. Germline CDR1 reads SGDLS; CDR2 reads YYNGEE. Trimming took 1 base from V and 3 from J; bases not matched to a gene: 18. The length of the CDR3 is 21 residues. CDR3 in amino acids: CASSVTGFRTGGYRDTGELFF. The CDR3 region has the DNA TGTGCCAGCAGCGTAACGGGGTTCCGGACAGGGGGATACAGAGACACCGGGGAGCTGTTTTTT.

This clonotype was detected many times. The rearrangement uses TRBV10-3 and TRBJ2-7; weak D call: TRBD2 (6 bases). The length of the CDR3 is 15 residues. Germline V CDR1 and CDR2: ENHRY, SYGVKD. Trimming took off 2 bases at V and 2 bases at J, with 13 bases between the two ends. CDR3: CAISEGTSYTYEQYF. CDR3 nucleotides: TGTGCCATCAGTGAGGGGACTTCCTATACCTACGAGCAGTACTTC.

The chain is built from TRBV10-3 and TRBJ2-3; possibly TRBD1 for D (5 bases). The CDR3 runs to 15 residues. Trimming removed 7 bases from V and 0 bases from J, with 14 bases in between. CDR1 is ENHRY and CDR2 is SYGVKD in the germline V gene. Written as DNA, the CDR3 is TGTGCCATCAAGGGTCAGGACATTAGCACAGATACGCAGTATTTT. Translating gives CAIKGQDISTDTQYF.

This clonotype came up many times. The chain combines TRBV10-3 with TRBJ2-5, with 8 bases that match TRBD2. There are 16 residues in the CDR3. Germline V gene sequence: CDR1 ENHRY, CDR2 SYGVKD. V shed 0 bases, J shed 3 bases, and the junction held 6 bases outside the gene matches. For the CDR3, the DNA is TGTGCCATCAGTGAGTCAATGGCGGGAGGTGAAGAGACCCAGTACTTC. Protein sequence: CAISESMAGGEETQYF.

This clonotype was observed a handful of times. The rearrangement uses TRBV29-1 and TRBJ2-2; 8 bases match TRBD1. Germline V gene sequence: CDR1 SQVTM, CDR2 ANQGSEA. V shed 3 bases and J 8 bases; nucleotides not matched to a gene: 5. This CDR3 spans 13 amino acids. The CDR3 is CSVDETGEGELFF. The CDR3 coding sequence is TGCAGCGTTGACGAGACAGGGGAGGGGGAGCTGTTTTTT.

This chain joins TRBV5-1 and TRBJ1-5; D call uncertain. The CDR3 spans 14 residues. Germline-derived CDR1 and CDR2 are SGHRS and YFSETQ. V lost 0 bases and J lost 5, with 9 bases in between. The CDR3 protein is CASSLGAVDQPQHF. The CDR3 DNA reads TGCGCCAGCAGCTTGGGGGCAGTAGATCAGCCCCAGCATTTT.

This clonotype came up many times. This chain joins TRBV6-5 and TRBJ2-3; 15 bases line up with TRBD2. J was trimmed by 5 bases and V by 3 bases; bases with no gene match: 6. CDR1 is MNHEY and CDR2 is SVGAGI in the germline V gene. This CDR3 is built from 17 residues. Written as DNA, the CDR3 is TGTGCCAGCAGTTATAGGACTAGCGGGAGGGAGGGAGATACGCAGTATTTT. Protein product: CASSYRTSGREGDTQYF.

Many counts were recorded for this clonotype. CDR3 loop: CASSDQAGGTYNEQFF. The CDR3 DNA reads TGTGCCAGCAGCGATCAAGCGGGAGGCACCTACAATGAGCAGTTCTTC. V usage is TRBV11-3 and J usage is TRBJ2-1; 9 bases fit TRBD2. CDR1 and CDR2 (germline): SGHNT, YENEEA. V was clipped by 5 bases and J by 2 bases; unmatched bases: 7. The CDR3 has 16 residues.

J is TRBJ2-5 and V is TRBV18, with D uncertain. This CDR3 is built from 14 residues. Per germline, CDR1 KGHSH and CDR2 LQKENI. V lost 6 bases and J 0 bases, leaving 11 bases between the germline ends. The CDR3 is CASSLTVNQETQYF. The CDR3 bases are TGTGCCAGCTCCCTTACCGTGAACCAAGAGACCCAGTACTTC. Based on the CDR3 plus reference TRBV18 and TRBJ2-5, the full variable domain is NAGVMQNPRHLVRRRGQEARLRCSPMKGHSHVYWYRQLPEEGLKFMVYLQKENIIDESGMPKERFSAEFPKEGPSILRIQQVVRGDSAAYFCASSLTVNQETQYFGPGTRLLVL.

This clonotype has only a few counts. CDR3: CASSQMGGNQPQHF. CDR3 nucleotide sequence: TGTGCCAGCAGCCAAATGGGGGGCAATCAGCCCCAGCATTTT. The chain is built from TRBV7-9 and TRBJ1-5; a weak D match, TRBD1 (5 bases). Germline V gene lookup returns CDR1 SEHNR and CDR2 FQNEAQ (reference sequence). This CDR3 is 14 amino acids long. Trimming took off 5 bases at V and 2 bases at J, with 10 bases between the two ends. The whole variable domain, filled in from reference TRBV7-9 and TRBJ1-5, reads DTGVSQNPRHKITKRGQNVTFRCDPISEHNRLYWYRQTLGQGPEFLTYFQNEAQLEKSRLLSDRFSAERPKGSFSTLEIQRTEQGDSAMYLCASSQMGGNQPQHFGDGTRLSIL.

The chain uses TRBV28 and TRBJ2-1; D is undetermined. The germline gives CDR1 MDHEN, CDR2 SYDVKM. V was shortened by 4 bases and J by 2 bases, with 12 bases between the two germline ends. CDR3 length: 15 residues. This CDR3 is CASSSTGVPYNEQFF. The CDR3 DNA reads as TGTGCCAGCAGTTCTACTGGGGTGCCCTACAATGAGCAGTTCTTC.

This clonotype was seen only a few times. The genes are TRBV5-5 and TRBJ2-1; 11 nucleotides agree with TRBD2. This CDR3 comprises 17 residues. V dropped 3 bases and J dropped 9; count of bases not matched to a gene: 14. The germline V gene encodes CDR1 SGHKS and CDR2 YYEKEE (reference sequence). The CDR3 DNA is TGTGCCAGCAGCTCCGGGACTAGCGGCGCCTCCCGGGGTGAGCAGTTCTTC. The encoded protein is CASSSGTSGASRGEQFF. The whole variable domain, filled in from reference TRBV5-5 and TRBJ2-1, reads DAGVTQSPTHLIKTRGQQVTLRCSPISGHKSVSWYQQVLGQGPQFIFQYYEKEERGRGNFPDRFSARQFPNYSSELNVNALLLGDSALYLCASSSGTSGASRGEQFFGPGTRLTVL.

This chain connects TRBV9 to TRBJ1-5, with D maybe TRBD1 (5 bases). Trimming took 3 bases from V and 3 from J, leaving 13 bases between them. Germline V CDR1 and CDR2: SGDLS, YYNGEE. The CDR3 sequence is 15 residues long. The CDR3 bases are TGTGCCAGCAGCGGGGACGGGACCCCCAATCAGCCCCAGCATTTT. Its translation: CASSGDGTPNQPQHF.

This clonotype has just a few counts. V usage is TRBV20-1 and J usage is TRBJ2-3; D is unclear. V dropped 8 bases and J dropped 3 bases, with 9 bases sitting between them. The germline gives CDR1 DFQATT, CDR2 SNEGSKA (reference sequence). The CDR3 is made up of 11 amino acids. CDR3 sequence: CSQGITDTQYF. CDR3 DNA sequence: TGCAGTCAAGGGATAACAGATACGCAGTATTTT.

This clonotype has at least ten counts. The rearrangement links TRBV7-2 to TRBJ2-5, with a weak D call TRBD2 (6 bases). From germline, CDR1 is SGHTA and CDR2 FQGNSA. The CDR3 length is 15 residues. The germline V and J ends were trimmed by 5 bases and 2 bases, with 15 bases remaining between them. CDR3 amino acids: CASSPSRRDQETQYF. DNA of the CDR3: TGTGCCAGCAGCCCTAGCAGGAGGGATCAAGAGACCCAGTACTTC.

This clonotype was seen only a few times. The V call is TRBV28, the J call TRBJ1-6; possible D gene TRBD1, 6 bases. Germline V gene sequence: CDR1 MDHEN, CDR2 SYDVKM. This CDR3 has 15 amino acids. V lost 6 bases, J lost 5 bases, and 14 bases lay in between. CDR3: CASRPAEGDNSPLHF. The CDR3 nucleotides read TGTGCCAGCAGGCCAGCAGAGGGGGATAATTCACCCCTCCACTTT.

This clonotype was recorded many times. The J gene is TRBJ2-7, the V gene TRBV7-6, with D possibly being TRBD1 (6 bases). V lost 1 base to trimming and J lost 0 bases, with 10 bases between them. The germline gives CDR1 SGHVS, CDR2 FNYEAQ. The CDR3 sequence is 15 residues long. The CDR3 coding sequence is TGTGCCAGCAGCTTAGGACAGGACCCCTCCTACGAGCAGTACTTC. Its protein product is CASSLGQDPSYEQYF.

The V and J genes are TRBV20-1 and TRBJ1-6, with TRBD1 matching over 8 bases. In germline, CDR1 is DFQATT, CDR2 SNEGSKA (reference sequence). V gave up 1 base and J gave up 6 bases; unmatched junction bases: 11. This CDR3 region has 17 residues. The CDR3 spells CSARGGGDRSFNSPLHF. DNA for the CDR3: TGCAGTGCTAGAGGAGGGGGGGACAGGAGTTTTAATTCACCCCTCCACTTT.

This clonotype was seen many times. The chain has TRBV29-1 and TRBJ2-3; D possibly corresponds to TRBD2 (6 bases). Per the germline V gene, CDR1 is SQVTM and CDR2 is ANQGSEA. The CDR3 loop spans 13 amino acids. Trimming left V 6 bases short and J 0 bases short, with 10 bases between. CDR3 protein: CSVAGPSTDTQYF. The CDR3 DNA is TGCAGCGTCGCGGGACCTAGCACAGATACGCAGTATTTT.

This clonotype has more than one count but fewer than ten. This chain links TRBV25-1 with TRBJ2-3, with 7 nucleotides matching TRBD1. Per germline, CDR1 MGHDK and CDR2 SYGVNS. This CDR3 region has 15 residues. J was trimmed by 3 bases and V by 6 bases; bases with no gene match: 9. Written as DNA, the CDR3 is TGTGCCAGCAGCCAAACAGGGGAACAGACAGATACGCAGTATTTT. Translation: CASSQTGEQTDTQYF.

This clonotype has ten or more counts. The genes are TRBV28 and TRBJ2-7; 7 nucleotides match TRBD1. The germline V gene has CDR1 MDHEN and CDR2 SYDVKM. The CDR3 runs to 16 residues. V trimming: 3 bases; J trimming: 3 bases; junction bases outside the gene matches: 11. The CDR3 spells CASSLTPGQRIYEQYF. DNA of the CDR3: TGTGCCAGCAGTTTGACTCCGGGACAGAGAATCTACGAGCAGTACTTC.

This chain uses TRBV29-1 with TRBJ2-6; tentatively, D is TRBD1 or TRBD2 (5 bases each). The CDR3 is 18 residues long. V lost 6 bases, J lost 3 bases, and 24 bases lay in between. In germline, CDR1 is SQVTM, CDR2 ANQGSEA. CDR3 nucleotides: TGCAGCGTCGGGACCGCCGGGGCGAAACGGGTTGGGGCCAACGTCCTGACTTTC. It yields the protein CSVGTAGAKRVGANVLTF.

A few counts support this clonotype. The V and J genes are TRBV6-1 and TRBJ2-1; tentatively, D is TRBD1 or TRBD2 (6 bases each). V dropped 5 bases and J dropped 9 bases, with 20 bases sitting between them. Germline V CDR1 and CDR2: MNHNS, SASEGT. CDR3 length: 15 residues. The DNA of the CDR3 is TGTGCCAGCAGTCTAGTTATGGGGGGCCCAGCTGAGCAGTTCTTC. Translating it yields CASSLVMGGPAEQFF.

This clonotype was seen only a few times. The V call is TRBV20-1, the J call TRBJ1-2, with 10 nucleotides matching TRBD1. CDR1 is DFQATT and CDR2 is SNEGSKA in the germline V gene (reference sequence). This CDR3 is built from 15 residues. V lost 0 bases to trimming and J lost 7 bases; unmatched junction nucleotides: 8. The CDR3 nucleotides are TGCAGTGCTAGAGATGGGGACAGGGGAAGGGGTGGCTACACCTTC. Translation: CSARDGDRGRGGYTF.